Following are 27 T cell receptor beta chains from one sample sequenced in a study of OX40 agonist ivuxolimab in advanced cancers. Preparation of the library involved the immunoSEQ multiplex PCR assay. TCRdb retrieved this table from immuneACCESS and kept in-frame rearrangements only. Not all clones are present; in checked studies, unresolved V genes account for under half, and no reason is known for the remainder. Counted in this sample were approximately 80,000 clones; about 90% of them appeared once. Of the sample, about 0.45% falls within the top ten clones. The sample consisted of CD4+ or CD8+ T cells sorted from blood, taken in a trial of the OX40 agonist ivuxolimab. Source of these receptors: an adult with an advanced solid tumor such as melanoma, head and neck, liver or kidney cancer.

The CDR3 sequence is CASSPQGLAIETQYF. CDR3 bases: TGTGCCAGCTCACCCCAGGGACTAGCTATAGAGACCCAGTACTTC. The chain is built from TRBV7-8 and TRBJ2-5, with 9 bases identical to TRBD2. J lost 4 bases, V lost 8 bases, and 11 bases had no gene match. The CDR3 extends over 15 amino acids. In germline, CDR1 is SGHVS, CDR2 FQNEAQ.

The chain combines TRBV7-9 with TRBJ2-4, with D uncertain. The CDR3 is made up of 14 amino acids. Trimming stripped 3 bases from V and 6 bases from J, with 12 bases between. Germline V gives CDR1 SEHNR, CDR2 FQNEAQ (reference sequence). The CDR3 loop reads CASSFYGHANIQYF. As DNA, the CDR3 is TGTGCCAGCAGCTTTTATGGGCACGCAAACATTCAGTACTTC.

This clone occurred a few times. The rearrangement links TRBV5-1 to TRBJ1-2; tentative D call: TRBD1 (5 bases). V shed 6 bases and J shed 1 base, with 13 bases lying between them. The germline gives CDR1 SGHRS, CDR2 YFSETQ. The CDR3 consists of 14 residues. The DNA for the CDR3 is TGCGCCAGCAAACCCACGGGGCTTAACTATGGCTACACCTTC. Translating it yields CASKPTGLNYGYTF.

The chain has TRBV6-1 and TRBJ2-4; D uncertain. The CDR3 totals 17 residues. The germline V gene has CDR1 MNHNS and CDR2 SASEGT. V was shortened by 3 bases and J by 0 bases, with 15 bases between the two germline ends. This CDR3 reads CASSEELGALAKNIQYF. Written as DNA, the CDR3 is TGTGCCAGCAGTGAGGAGTTGGGCGCCCTAGCCAAAAACATTCAGTACTTC.

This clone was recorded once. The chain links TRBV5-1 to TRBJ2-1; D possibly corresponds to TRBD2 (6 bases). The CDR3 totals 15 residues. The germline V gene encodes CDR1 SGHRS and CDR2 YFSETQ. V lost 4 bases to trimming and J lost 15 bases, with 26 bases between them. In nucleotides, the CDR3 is TGCGCCAGCAGCCCAGGTTGGGGTCAGCGGGTCCCCCCGTTCTTC. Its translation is CASSPGWGQRVPPFF.

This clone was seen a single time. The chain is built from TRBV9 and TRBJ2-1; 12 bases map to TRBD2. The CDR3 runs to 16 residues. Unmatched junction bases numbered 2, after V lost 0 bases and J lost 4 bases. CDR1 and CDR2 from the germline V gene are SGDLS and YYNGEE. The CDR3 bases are TGTGCCAGCAGCGTAGCGACTAGCGGGGGATACAATGAGCAGTTCTTC. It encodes CASSVATSGGYNEQFF.

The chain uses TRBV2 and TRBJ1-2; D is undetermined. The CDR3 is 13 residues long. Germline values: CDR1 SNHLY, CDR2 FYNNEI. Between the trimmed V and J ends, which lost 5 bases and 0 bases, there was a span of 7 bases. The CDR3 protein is CASSPRTNYGYTF. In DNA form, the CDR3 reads TGTGCCAGCAGTCCCCGGACTAACTATGGCTACACCTTC.

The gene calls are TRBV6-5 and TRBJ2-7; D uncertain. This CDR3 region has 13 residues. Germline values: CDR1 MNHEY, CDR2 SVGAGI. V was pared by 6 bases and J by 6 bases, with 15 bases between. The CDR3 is CASSLISEAEQYF. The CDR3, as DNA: TGTGCCAGCAGCTTGATTAGTGAGGCCGAGCAGTACTTC.

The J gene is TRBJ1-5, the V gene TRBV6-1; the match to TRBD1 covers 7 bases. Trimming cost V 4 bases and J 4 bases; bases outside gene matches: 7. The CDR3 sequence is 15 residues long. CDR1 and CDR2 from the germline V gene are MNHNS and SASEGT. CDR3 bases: TGTGCCAGCAGTGGCCGGGACAGTAGGAATCAGCCCCAGCATTTT. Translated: CASSGRDSRNQPQHF.

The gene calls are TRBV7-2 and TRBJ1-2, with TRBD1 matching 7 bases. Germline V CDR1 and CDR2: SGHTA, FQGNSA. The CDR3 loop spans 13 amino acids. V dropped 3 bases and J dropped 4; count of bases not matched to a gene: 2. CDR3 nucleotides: TGTGCCAGCAGCTTGGGACAGAGCTATGGCTACACCTTC. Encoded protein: CASSLGQSYGYTF.

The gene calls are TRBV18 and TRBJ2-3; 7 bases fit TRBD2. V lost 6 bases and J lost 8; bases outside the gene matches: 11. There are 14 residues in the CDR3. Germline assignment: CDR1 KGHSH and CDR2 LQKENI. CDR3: CASSPGLERGTQYF. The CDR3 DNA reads TGTGCCAGCTCCCCTGGACTAGAGAGGGGTACGCAGTATTTT.

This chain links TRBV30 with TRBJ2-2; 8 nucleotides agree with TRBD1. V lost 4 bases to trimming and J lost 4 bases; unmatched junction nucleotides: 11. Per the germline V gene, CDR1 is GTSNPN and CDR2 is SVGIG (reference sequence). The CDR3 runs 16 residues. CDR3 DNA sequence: TGTGCCTGGAATTCCAGGGGGCCTCGAGGCACCGGGGAGCTGTTTTTT. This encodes CAWNSRGPRGTGELFF.

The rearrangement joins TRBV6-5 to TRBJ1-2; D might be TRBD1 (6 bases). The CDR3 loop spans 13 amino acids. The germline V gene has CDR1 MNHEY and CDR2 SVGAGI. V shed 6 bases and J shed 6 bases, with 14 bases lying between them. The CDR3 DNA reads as TGTGCCAGCAGCGCTTACCAGGGGAATGGCTACACCTTC. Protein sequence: CASSAYQGNGYTF.

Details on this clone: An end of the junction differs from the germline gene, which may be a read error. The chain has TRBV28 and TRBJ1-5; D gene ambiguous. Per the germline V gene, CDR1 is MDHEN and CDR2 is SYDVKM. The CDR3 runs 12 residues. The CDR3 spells CASTLSNQPQHF. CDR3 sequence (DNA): TGTGCCAGCACTTTAAGCAATCAGCCCCAGCATTTT.

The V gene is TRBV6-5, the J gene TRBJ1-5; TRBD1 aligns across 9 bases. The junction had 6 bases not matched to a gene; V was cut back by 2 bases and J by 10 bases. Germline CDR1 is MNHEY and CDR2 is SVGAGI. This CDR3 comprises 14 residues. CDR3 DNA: TGTGCCAGCAGTTACCGGGACAGGGATGGCCCCCAGCATTTT. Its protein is CASSYRDRDGPQHF.

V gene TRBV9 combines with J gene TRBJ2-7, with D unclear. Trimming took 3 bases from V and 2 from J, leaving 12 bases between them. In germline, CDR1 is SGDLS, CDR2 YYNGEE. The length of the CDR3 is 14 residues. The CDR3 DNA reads TGTGCCAGCAGCGACCCACGGAGTCCCTACGAGCAGTACTTC. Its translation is CASSDPRSPYEQYF.

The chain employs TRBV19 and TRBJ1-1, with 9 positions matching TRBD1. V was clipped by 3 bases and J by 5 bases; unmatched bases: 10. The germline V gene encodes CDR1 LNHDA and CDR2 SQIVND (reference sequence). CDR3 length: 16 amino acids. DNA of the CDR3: TGTGCCAGTAGTATTATGGCCTTGACAGGGGGGACTGAAGCTTTCTTT. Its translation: CASSIMALTGGTEAFF.

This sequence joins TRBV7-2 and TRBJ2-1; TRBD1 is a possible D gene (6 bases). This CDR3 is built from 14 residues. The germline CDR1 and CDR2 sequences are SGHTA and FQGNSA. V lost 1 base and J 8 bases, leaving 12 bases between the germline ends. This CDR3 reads CASSLEWKGDEQFF. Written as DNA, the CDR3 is TGTGCCAGCAGCTTAGAGTGGAAGGGGGATGAGCAGTTCTTC. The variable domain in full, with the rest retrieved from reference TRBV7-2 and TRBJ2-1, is GAGVSQSPSNKVTEKGKDVELRCDPISGHTALYWYRQSLGQGLEFLIYFQGNSAPDKSGLPSDRFSAERTGGSVSTLTIQRTQQEDSAVYLCASSLEWKGDEQFFGPGTRLTVL.

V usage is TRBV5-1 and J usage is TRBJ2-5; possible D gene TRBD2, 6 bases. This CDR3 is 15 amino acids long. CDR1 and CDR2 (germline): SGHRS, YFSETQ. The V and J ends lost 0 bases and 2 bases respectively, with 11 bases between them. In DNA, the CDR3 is TGCGCCAGCAGCTTGGGTGATGGAGGGCAAGAGACCCAGTACTTC. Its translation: CASSLGDGGQETQYF. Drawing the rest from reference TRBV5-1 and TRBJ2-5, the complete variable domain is KAGVTQTPRYLIKTRGQQVTLSCSPISGHRSVSWYQQTPGQGLQFLFEYFSETQRNKGNFPGRFSGRQFSNSRSEMNVSTLELGDSALYLCASSLGDGGQETQYFGPGTRLLVL.

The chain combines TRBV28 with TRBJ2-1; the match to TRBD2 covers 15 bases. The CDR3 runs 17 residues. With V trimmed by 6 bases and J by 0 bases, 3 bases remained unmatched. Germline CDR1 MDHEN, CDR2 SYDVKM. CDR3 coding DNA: TGTGCCAGCAGACCGGGACTAGCGGGGGGCTCCTACAATGAGCAGTTCTTC. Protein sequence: CASRPGLAGGSYNEQFF.

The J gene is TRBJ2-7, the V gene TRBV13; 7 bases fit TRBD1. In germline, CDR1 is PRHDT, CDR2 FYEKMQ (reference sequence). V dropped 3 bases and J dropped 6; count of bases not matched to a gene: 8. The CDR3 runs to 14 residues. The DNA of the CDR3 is TGTGCCAGCAGCTTCAGACAGGGCTCGGGCGAGCAGTACTTC. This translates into CASSFRQGSGEQYF.

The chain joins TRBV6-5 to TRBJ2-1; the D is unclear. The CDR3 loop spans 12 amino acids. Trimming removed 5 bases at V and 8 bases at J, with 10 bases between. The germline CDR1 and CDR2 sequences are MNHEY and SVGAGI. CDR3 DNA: TGTGCCAGCAGTCAGACATCGGATGAGCAGTTCTTC. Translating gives CASSQTSDEQFF.

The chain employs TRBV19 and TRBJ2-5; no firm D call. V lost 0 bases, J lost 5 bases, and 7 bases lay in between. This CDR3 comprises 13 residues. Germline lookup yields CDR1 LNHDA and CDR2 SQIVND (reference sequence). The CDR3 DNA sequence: TGTGCCAGTAGTATAGATTCTTGGGAGACCCAGTACTTC. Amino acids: CASSIDSWETQYF.

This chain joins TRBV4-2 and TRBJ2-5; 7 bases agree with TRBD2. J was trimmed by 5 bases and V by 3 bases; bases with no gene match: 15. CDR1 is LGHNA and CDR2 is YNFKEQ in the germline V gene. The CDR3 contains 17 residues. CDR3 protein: CASSQHERRAGVETQYF. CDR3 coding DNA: TGTGCCAGCAGCCAGCACGAGCGGAGGGCGGGGGTGGAGACCCAGTACTTC.

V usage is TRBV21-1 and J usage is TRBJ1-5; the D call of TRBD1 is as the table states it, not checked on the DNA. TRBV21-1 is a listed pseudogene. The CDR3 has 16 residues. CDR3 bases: TGTGCCAGCAGCAAAGTAGGAAGCAGGGGTGATCAGCCCCAGCATTTT. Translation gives CASSKVGSRGDQPQHF.

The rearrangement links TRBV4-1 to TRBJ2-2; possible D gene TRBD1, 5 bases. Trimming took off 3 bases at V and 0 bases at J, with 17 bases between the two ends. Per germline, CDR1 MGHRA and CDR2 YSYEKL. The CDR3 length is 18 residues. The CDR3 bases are TGCGCCAGCAGCCAGCGCAGCCAAGGGGCCGCGAACACCGGGGAGCTGTTTTTT. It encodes CASSQRSQGAANTGELFF.

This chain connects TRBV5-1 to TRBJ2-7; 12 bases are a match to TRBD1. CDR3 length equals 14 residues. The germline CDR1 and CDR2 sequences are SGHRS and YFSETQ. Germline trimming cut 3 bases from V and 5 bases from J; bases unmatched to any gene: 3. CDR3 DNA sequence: TGCGCCAGCAGCTCCGGGACAGGGGGCGACGAGCAGTACTTC. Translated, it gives CASSSGTGGDEQYF.